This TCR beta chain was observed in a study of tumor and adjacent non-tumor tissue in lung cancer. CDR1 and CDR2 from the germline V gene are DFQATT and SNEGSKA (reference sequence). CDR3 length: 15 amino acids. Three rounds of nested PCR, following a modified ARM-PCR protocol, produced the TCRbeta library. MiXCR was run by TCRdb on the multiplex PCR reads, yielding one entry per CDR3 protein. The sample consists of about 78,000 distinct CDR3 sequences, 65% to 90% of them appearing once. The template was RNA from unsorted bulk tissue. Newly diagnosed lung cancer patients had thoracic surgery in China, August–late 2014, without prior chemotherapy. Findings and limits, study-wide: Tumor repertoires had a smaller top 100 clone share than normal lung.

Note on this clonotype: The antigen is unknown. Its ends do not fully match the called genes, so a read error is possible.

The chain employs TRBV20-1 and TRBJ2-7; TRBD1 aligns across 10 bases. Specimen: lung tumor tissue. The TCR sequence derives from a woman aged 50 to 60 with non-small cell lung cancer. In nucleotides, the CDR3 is TGCAGTACTAGTGGGGACAGGGGCCGCTGCTACGAGCAGTACTTC. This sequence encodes CSTSGDRGRCYEQYF.